This TCR beta chain was recorded in a study of cytomegalovirus exposure and HLA in healthy donors (dated by TCRdb to 2015 to 2018). Describing the broader study: In an earlier analysis of 587 of the donors, less than 350 Gb of sequence data and 100 million or so unique TCR beta sequences from 180 million or so T cells were reported. About 320 gigabases of sequencing data and tens of millions of unique TCR sequences were included in an early release covering 500 to 750 HLA-typed donors. Of the 398 genotyped donors, 65% to 90% were placed in the genetic ancestry cluster associated with self-reported Caucasian donors. The study was designed to test whether signatures of past pathogen exposure could be identified by cataloging public T cell receptors. The study profiled the T cell repertoires of 550 to 700 subjects by immunosequencing and related them to cytomegalovirus serostatus. In addition to the first cohort of 650 to 800 subjects, a separate validation cohort of approximately 130 different subjects was used. To predict cytomegalovirus infection status, the study combined high-throughput TCR immunosequencing, statistical association of individual TCRs with disease status, and machine learning. In a later analysis, previously published TCR beta repertoires from 670 or so donors were re-analyzed and high-resolution HLA genotyping was added so that TCR occurrence patterns could be studied. Rather than using new phenotypic data, the later analysis identified candidate immune exposures from TCR beta sequences and from how often those sequences occurred across donors. An earlier analysis of several hundred of the donors used high-throughput TCR beta sequencing to judge whether each TCR beta V gene segment behaved as functional or pseudogenic. Donor age, sex, ethnicity and CMV serostatus were compiled together with the repertoire data. Genome-wide SNP genotypes for about 65% of the 666 donors were used in a later genetic analysis, which treated that subset as a discovery cohort. All discovery cohort repertoires had been generated using a single sequencing platform. Class I and class II HLA loci were covered by the typing at four-digit resolution. Typing coverage differed by locus: A, B, C, DRB1 and DQB1 were typed in roughly 620-640 donors, DQA1 in about 550, DPA1 in around 580, and DPB1 in 400 to 490. Roughly 5 DR-DQ haplotypes were handled as single units for association and clustering, since linkage in the cohort was strong. Across some 400 genotyped donors of the cohort, an average of approximately 200,000 unique TCR beta nucleotide sequences per donor were sequenced, and roughly a sixth of those sequences were non-productive. Broad study findings and their caveats: According to the authors, the approach could potentially be generalized to other disease states and immunological phenotypes. At a false discovery rate of 0.05, a later analysis linked around 15,000 TCR beta sequences to specific HLA alleles. In the study, some 180 TCR beta chains were listed as associated with cytomegalovirus. A cluster of highly shared sequence variants was judged likely to be a technical artifact of the sequencing pipeline. In vitro tests confirmed that a few of the cytomegalovirus-associated TCR beta chains recognize cytomegalovirus antigens. Roughly uniform sequencing depth across donors was assumed in presence/absence analyses, although this assumption may not hold. In a later analysis, the rate of TCR association differed among HLA loci, with DRB1 alleles having the most associated TCRs and HLA-C alleles having the fewest. For the cohort, immune exposure information was limited to CMV serostatus. In an earlier analysis of fewer than 750 of the donors, most TCR beta V segments were observed in productive rearrangements about 87% or about 30% of the time, broadly matching IMGT annotations. A later genetic analysis reported fewer N-insertions in productive TCRs among donors in an Asian-associated ancestry cluster than the roughly 700-donor mean. According to a later analysis, most CMV-associated TCR beta chains appeared to be HLA-restricted, and the HLA associations seemed to be driven largely by CMV exposure. Because counts were too low, seventeen rarely observed V segments, including chromosome 9 orphons, were excluded from the earlier analysis of several hundred of the donors. Correlated functional status among segregating V segments might be attributable to linkage disequilibrium, but an unknown experimental factor could not be ruled out. The 87-base-pair reads could not distinguish some IMGT-functional V segments, including TRBV6-2 and TRBV6-3, so those segments were excluded. Compared with equally common non-associated chains, HLA-associated TCR beta chains in a later analysis were more clonally expanded and had lower generation probabilities. In a later analysis, several top co-occurrence clusters were reported to appear linked to parvovirus B19, influenza, CMV and Epstein-Barr virus. Across donors, most TCR sequences were observed very rarely, whereas some public TCRs were present in many individuals. The classifier was reported to diagnose cytomegalovirus status with high specificity and sensitivity in both the original cohort and the validation cohort. A further reported finding was that TCR beta sequences accurately predicted the HLA-A and HLA-B alleles for most subjects in the first cohort. When HLA alleles, especially DR and DQ, strongly co-occurred, attributing TCR associations to individual alleles was difficult. HLA typing was unavailable for some donors at each locus, so association tests used only the typed subset. A later genetic analysis associated a missense DCLRE1C variant with V-gene and J-gene trimming of TCR beta chains, and an independent cohort replicated the association. Only TCR beta chains were sequenced in this cohort, and the absence of alpha or paired-chain data limited detectable features.

The cohort was made up of around 720 healthy bone marrow donors. At the time of sampling, every cohort member was nominally healthy, though immune exposures that went unrecorded were likely present. The donor tested CMV seropositive and was one of the 289 seropositive cohort members. A peripheral blood sample was provided by each donor, and peripheral blood mononuclear cells were used for TCR beta sequencing. The Qiagen DNeasy Blood Extraction Kit was used to extract genomic DNA from the blood cell samples. The library was built by means of the immunoSEQ multiplex PCR assay. The multiplex PCR relied on a mix of 60 forward primers for TCR Vbeta segments and 13 reverse primers for TCR Jbeta segments. Amplification of the CDR3 region of rearranged TCR beta genes was performed with a multiplex PCR assay on genomic DNA. The amplified TCR beta libraries were sequenced on the Illumina HiSeq System as 87-base-pair reads. Under the source paper's analysis protocol: A later analysis tallied 75 million to 95 million unique TCR beta chains across the approximately 670 repertoires, and approximately 12 million of those chains were shared by two or more donors. Raw reads were error-corrected and collapsed into unique sequences with a nearest-neighbor algorithm that merged closely related sequences to remove PCR and sequencing errors. V, D and J gene segments were assigned by aligning CDR3 sequences to IMGT reference sequences. Each retained sequence needed at least a six-nucleotide match to both a V gene segment and a J gene segment. A rearrangement counted as productive if the CDR3 had no stop codons and remained in frame with V and J, and every other rearrangement counted as non-productive. Following IMGT convention, CDR3 was defined as the stretch from the second conserved V-encoded cysteine up to the conserved J-encoded phenylalanine. The earlier analysis of about 560 of the donors excluded any sequence lacking an unambiguous match to a single V gene segment. In an earlier analysis of several hundred of the donors, a V segment was called functional when productive rearrangements were above 56.7%, and segregating when the standard deviation between donors exceeded 5%. To diagnose cytomegalovirus status from the catalog of TCR beta chain sequences, a statistical classification framework was built. A later analysis assigned V and J genes by comparing TCR nucleotide sequences with IMGT/GENE-DB human TR gene sequences. In a later analysis, CDR3 sequences and most-parsimonious VDJ recombination scenarios were assigned using the TCRdist pipeline. In a later analysis, each TCR beta chain was defined by its CDR3 amino acid sequence together with its V-gene family, and reads lacking a unique V-gene family were excluded. A later analysis removed 600 or so highly shared, low-generation-probability nucleotide sequences to deal with suspected cross-contamination and a sequencing artifact. For each public chain, a later analysis derived a clonal expansion index from normalized ranks of inferred template counts within each repertoire. A later analysis computed generation probabilities with a VDJ recombination model fitted to out-of-frame rearrangements, and checked the results against IGoR. In a later analysis, TCR-TCR, TCR-HLA and TCR-CMV co-occurrence was scored with hypergeometric tests, and a repertoire-size bias correction was applied to TCR pairs. False discovery rates were estimated in a later analysis by permuting HLA or CMV assignments 20 times. A later analysis grouped co-occurring TCRs with DBSCAN, adding TCRdist sequence similarity when clustering within HLA-allele-positive subsets. Repertoires with fewer than 30,000 or more than 120,000 public chains, plus five repertoires with anomalous nucleotide sharing, were excluded from co-occurrence clustering. TCRdb carries this immuneACCESS record with in-frame sequences only. Its versions omit some clonotypes, under half of them owing to an unresolved V gene in the studies checked, with the rest unexplained. Clonal size and the V and J genes are those of that table, whereas D and trimming came from the DNA. The sample table shows about 160,000 clones, and around 75% are seen once. The ten largest make up approximately 3% of the sample.

The germline V gene yields SQVTM for CDR1 and ANQGSEA for CDR2. Deletion took 4 bases off V and 0 bases off J, with a span of 7 bases between the germline ends. The CDR3 spans 12 residues, from the cysteine through the phenylalanine. The CDR3 DNA has 36 bases and is translated from base 1. Remarks on this clone: It lacks a known antigen. Base quality data are lacking; no much larger clone is found one base away. Other DNA variants within this sample encode the same CDR3.

This clonotype originated in a woman between 50 and 59 years old in good health and CMV-seropositive. Recombination linked TRBV29-1 to TRBJ2-7; the D gene cannot be resolved reliably. Sequenced input: PBMCs. The CDR3 protein sequence reads: CSVAGTSYEQYF. The bases read TGCAGCGTTGCAGGAACCTCCTACGAGCAGTACTTC.